What follows are 11 T cell receptor beta chains derived from one specimen sequenced in a study of PD-1 blockade in mismatch repair-deficient tumors listed by TCRdb under 2017. Library generation was performed with the immunoSEQ multiplex PCR assay. TCRdb stores this immuneACCESS table with in-frame sequences only. Part of the clones is absent; in the studies checked, under half of the shortfall reflects unresolved V genes, and no reason is known for the rest. The sample has about 9,400 clones on record, more than 70% of them singletons. 0.9% to 1% of the sample goes to the ten largest clones. Sequenced here: PBMCs, sampled 46 weeks after starting pembrolizumab. The origin of the receptors is an adult with mismatch repair-deficient cancer.

The V and J genes are TRBV28 and TRBJ2-7; TRBD1 is a possible D gene (5 bases). V was pared by 6 bases and J by 1 base, with 10 bases between. From germline, CDR1 is MDHEN and CDR2 SYDVKM. CDR3 length: 13 residues. For the CDR3, the DNA is TGTGCCAGCAGCCGGACATTTTCCTACGAGCAGTACTTC. Its translation is CASSRTFSYEQYF.

This clone appeared a single time. The rearrangement uses TRBV18 and TRBJ2-7; 10 positions match TRBD1. Germline values: CDR1 KGHSH, CDR2 LQKENI. The CDR3 has 14 amino acids. Germline trimming cut 3 bases from V and 9 bases from J; bases unmatched to any gene: 8. In DNA form, the CDR3 reads TGTGCCAGCTCACCCGAGGGACAGGGGTCGGCGCAGTACTTC. Protein: CASSPEGQGSAQYF.

The CDR3 sequence is CAAQNQSTGELFF. The DNA of the CDR3 is TGTGCCGCCCAGAACCAGTCCACCGGGGAGCTGTTTTTT. This chain uses TRBV18 with TRBJ2-2; D not resolved. CDR1 and CDR2 from the germline V gene are KGHSH and LQKENI. V lost 11 bases and J 4 bases, leaving 14 bases between the germline ends. This CDR3 spans 13 amino acids.

The chain couples TRBV9 to TRBJ1-2; D remains ambiguous. The germline gives CDR1 SGDLS, CDR2 YYNGEE. V was clipped by 1 base and J by 1 base, with 8 bases between them. The CDR3 length is 14 residues. In DNA form, the CDR3 reads TGTGCCAGCAGCGTATTTGTCGGTAACTATGGCTACACCTTC. This encodes CASSVFVGNYGYTF.

The chain carries TRBV25-1 and TRBJ2-3; no firm D call. V lost 5 bases to trimming and J lost 4 bases, with 13 bases between them. Germline V gives CDR1 MGHDK, CDR2 SYGVNS. There are 14 residues in the CDR3. The CDR3 DNA reads as TGTGCCAGCAGTTCCTCAGGCGTTGCAGATACGCAGTATTTT. It encodes CASSSSGVADTQYF.

The chain employs TRBV5-5 and TRBJ1-2; no clear D. V was trimmed by 2 bases and J by 2 bases, leaving 10 bases between them. Per the germline V gene, CDR1 is SGHKS and CDR2 is YYEKEE (reference sequence). This CDR3 region has 14 residues. The CDR3 DNA follows: TGTGCCAGCAGCTTTTCGGGTGCGAACTATGGCTACACCTTC. Translating it yields CASSFSGANYGYTF. Looking up the rest from reference TRBV5-5 and TRBJ1-2 gives the full variable domain: DAGVTQSPTHLIKTRGQQVTLRCSPISGHKSVSWYQQVLGQGPQFIFQYYEKEERGRGNFPDRFSARQFPNYSSELNVNALLLGDSALYLCASSFSGANYGYTFGSGTRLTVV.

This rearrangement joins TRBV2 to TRBJ1-5, with D possibly being TRBD1 (6 bases). The germline V gene has CDR1 SNHLY and CDR2 FYNNEI. The CDR3 is 13 amino acids. Deletions cut 7 bases from V and 1 base from J, with 8 bases between. CDR3 residues: CASKGQSNQPQHF. In nucleotides, the CDR3 is TGTGCCAGCAAAGGACAGAGCAATCAGCCCCAGCATTTT.

The V and J genes are TRBV7-8 and TRBJ2-3; tentative D call: TRBD1 (6 bases). Trimming left V 2 bases short and J 0 bases short, with 18 bases between. The CDR3 runs 18 residues. The germline V gene encodes CDR1 SGHVS and CDR2 FQNEAQ. CDR3 residues: CASSLSGTHSTSTDTQYF. Here the CDR3 DNA reads TGTGCCAGCAGCTTATCCGGGACACATTCCACTAGCACAGATACGCAGTATTTT.

The chain links TRBV30 to TRBJ1-3; 7 bases map to TRBD1. Germline CDR1 is GTSNPN and CDR2 is SVGIG (reference sequence). This CDR3 region has 15 residues. Trimming cost V 2 bases and J 5 bases; bases outside gene matches: 9. CDR3 sequence: CAWSRGTAPRNTIYF. The CDR3 DNA reads as TGTGCCTGGAGTCGGGGGACAGCGCCTAGAAACACCATATATTTT.

The rearrangement joins TRBV27 to TRBJ2-3, with D perhaps TRBD1 (6 bases). The CDR3 spans 15 residues. CDR1 is MNHEY, CDR2 SMNVEV, per germline (reference sequence). V shed 5 bases and J shed 0 bases, with 12 bases lying between them. The CDR3 here is CASSLDSLSTDTQYF. The CDR3 nucleotides are TGTGCCAGCAGTCTGGACAGCCTTAGCACAGATACGCAGTATTTT.

The CDR3 nucleotides are TGTGCCAGCAGCTTAATGAGTGGGACAGGGGAAAACTATGGCTACACCTTC. It encodes CASSLMSGTGENYGYTF. The chain combines TRBV11-2 with TRBJ1-2; TRBD1 matches at 10 bases. CDR1 is SGHAT and CDR2 is FQNNGV in the germline V gene. V was clipped by 2 bases and J by 2 bases; unmatched bases: 8. The CDR3 is made up of 17 amino acids.